This T cell receptor (beta chain) was recorded in a study of response to subunit inactivated influenza vaccine. The CDR3 totals 14 residues. Trimming shortened V by 7 bases and J by 3 bases, and 16 bases separated the two germline ends. This clonotype was counted between two and nine times. TCRdb re-called the RT-PCR reads with MiXCR, one entry per CDR3 protein. The sample carries 150,000 to 200,000 distinct CDR3 sequences, about 12% recorded once. These data were also filed under a second study, of T cells expressing NK-cell markers. That paper adds: Researchers built TCR beta cDNA using 5'RACE template switching with UMIs. Among eight sequenced donors, seven carried HCMV seropositivity while one was seronegative. NKG2C+ dominant clonotypes from 5 to 7 donors made up roughly 1.0-7.0% of CD8+ T cells. Once again these clonotypes came out on top in the CD3+CD56-NKG2C+ fraction of four donors. HCMV specificity of the expanded NKG2C+ T cell clones stayed unclear.

The receptor's source is a man aged 50-60 years who received an inactivated influenza vaccine. Sample: CD8+ T cells sorted from PBMCs, taken 11 to 12 days after vaccination. The rearrangement links TRBV12-3 or TRBV12-4 to TRBJ2-7, with unresolved D. The CDR3 sequence: CASNHVGLGYEQYF. For the CDR3, the DNA is TGTGCCAGCAACCACGTAGGGCTGGGCTACGAGCAGTACTTC.